Only a few counts were recorded for the clone carrying this TCR beta chain. The antigen is unknown. The data were obtained in a study of T-cell memory formation after mild COVID-19. Study results and caveats: Pre-infection memory carried some responding clones, suggesting that cross-reactive memory joined. What remained unconfirmed was the SARS-CoV-2 specificity of second-wave clones peaking on day 37.

From the 5' RACE reads, TCRdb called clonotypes with MiXCR, one entry per CDR3 protein. The data show around 250,000 distinct CDR3 sequences, 8% to 10% seen once. In germline, CDR1 is MNHEY, CDR2 SMNVEV (reference sequence). The CDR3 runs 15 residues. The V gene lost 3 bases and the J gene lost 1 base, with 11 bases spanning the gap. Sequenced input: PBMCs or a T cell subset sorted from them (not recorded which). V is TRBV27 and J is TRBJ2-3; no definite D call. This TCR derives from a man younger than 35 who had mild COVID-19 (a few samples of this study predate the infection). Cell type and time point are not known. CDR3 sequence reads: CASSFLFGRTDTQYF. CDR3 nucleotides: TGTGCCAGCAGTTTCTTATTCGGACGCACAGATACGCAGTATTTT.